A selection of T cell receptor beta chains follows, all from one sample in a study of blood T cell repertoires in COVID-19. Sequencing used immunoSEQ multiplex PCR; TCRdb keeps in-frame clones, though not all of them. The sample carries approximately 390,000 clones, 87% recorded once. Sample: peripheral blood. These receptor sequences come from a woman aged 55 to 70 with COVID-19, enrolled during active disease. Each CDR3 is given without its conserved first and last residue. Fields, in order: V gene, CDR3 protein.

V gene: TRBV9; CDR3 protein: ASSKTGNGPSTGELF
V gene: TRBV7-9; CDR3 protein: ASRPLGLAVDNEQF
V gene: TRBV12-5; CDR3 protein: ASGLFWTGTGEQF
V gene: TRBV12-3/TRBV12-4; CDR3 protein: ASSGTFEETQY
V gene: TRBV24-1; CDR3 protein: ATSDSGRGGYT
V gene: TRBV27; CDR3 protein: ASSLGTGSYNSPLH
V gene: TRBV7-9; CDR3 protein: ASSPDALRIANYGYT
V gene: TRBV2; CDR3 protein: ASSPDRASTEAF
V gene: TRBV30; CDR3 protein: AWSAPGHRGGNTIY
V gene: TRBV5-3; CDR3 protein: ATRHRDRACEQY
V gene: TRBV7-8; CDR3 protein: ASSFSGGAQY
V gene: TRBV18; CDR3 protein: ASSPRISNGNTGELF
V gene: TRBV4-1; CDR3 protein: ASSQGIGEGRYEQY
V gene: TRBV9; CDR3 protein: ASSKTTGANYEQY
V gene: TRBV19; CDR3 protein: ASSTTGQGARNTIY
V gene: TRBV3-1/TRBV3-2; CDR3 protein: ASSHRGNEAF
V gene: TRBV5-1; CDR3 protein: ASSLNWGPDTQY
V gene: TRBV9; CDR3 protein: ASSVGTGEAYGYT
V gene: TRBV5-6; CDR3 protein: ASSYKDRGHQPQH
V gene: TRBV30; CDR3 protein: ACRPGQGHGYT